This entry lists 25 T cell receptor beta chains sequenced from one sample in a study of control samples from healthy donors and cancer patients. TCRdb's table, derived via immunoSEQ multiplex PCR, lists solely in-frame clones and lacks some. This table has 95,000 to 120,000 clones, approximately 80% appearing once. Sequenced: blood. The source of these receptors is a man younger than 35 in good health.

The chain has TRBV4-3 and TRBJ1-2; D is possibly TRBD1 (5 bases). V lost 3 bases, J lost 2 bases, and 13 bases lay in between. The germline V gene encodes CDR1 LGHNA and CDR2 YSLEER. The CDR3 is 15 amino acids. The CDR3: CASSHQNTGNYGYTF. CDR3 bases: TGCGCCAGCAGCCACCAAAACACAGGAAACTATGGCTACACCTTC.

The J gene is TRBJ1-2, the V gene TRBV7-2, with D unresolved. The CDR3 covers 15 residues. V lost 1 base and J lost 1, with 10 bases in between. The germline gives CDR1 SGHTA, CDR2 FQGNSA. CDR3 sequence (DNA): TGTGCCAGCAGCTTAGGAGGTAGAAATAACTATGGCTACACCTTC. Its protein is CASSLGGRNNYGYTF.

V is TRBV5-1 and J is TRBJ2-2; D unclear. This CDR3 is 17 amino acids long. Germline V gives CDR1 SGHRS, CDR2 YFSETQ. Trimming removed 7 bases at V and 6 bases at J, with 25 bases between. CDR3 in DNA: TGCGCCAGCCGATCCACAAGTGGGGATAAGTTCTCCGGGGAGCTGTTTTTT. Protein: CASRSTSGDKFSGELFF.

This chain links TRBV7-2 with TRBJ1-6; possible D gene TRBD1, 5 bases. The germline V and J ends were trimmed by 7 bases and 3 bases, with 10 bases remaining between them. There are 14 residues in the CDR3. Per germline, CDR1 SGHTA and CDR2 FQGNSA. The CDR3 is CASTGGDYNSPLHF. CDR3 nucleotides: TGTGCCAGCACGGGGGGGGACTATAATTCACCCCTCCACTTT.

CDR3 nucleotide sequence: TGTGCCAGTACGGATAGGAGAAACACCATATATTTT. Its protein product is CASTDRRNTIYF. This rearrangement joins TRBV19 to TRBJ1-3; D remains ambiguous. Trimming took off 7 bases at V and 5 bases at J, with 9 bases between the two ends. Germline-derived CDR1 and CDR2 are LNHDA and SQIVND (reference sequence). The CDR3 is made up of 12 amino acids.

CDR3 nucleotides: TGTGCCAGCAGTTACCGGACAGTCACCTACAATGAGCAGTTCTTC. This sequence encodes CASSYRTVTYNEQFF. The chain joins TRBV27 to TRBJ2-1; D perhaps matches TRBD1 (6 bases). The CDR3 covers 15 residues. CDR1 MNHEY and CDR2 SMNVEV come from the germline V gene (reference sequence). Between the trimmed V and J ends, which lost 4 bases and 2 bases, there was a span of 12 bases.

This rearrangement joins TRBV6-1 to TRBJ1-6; D remains unclear. Per germline, CDR1 MNHNS and CDR2 SASEGT. The CDR3 covers 14 residues. Trimming shortened V by 2 bases and J by 9 bases, and 11 bases separated the two germline ends. CDR3 sequence reads: CASSEWSKGSPLHF. CDR3 bases: TGTGCCAGCAGTGAATGGTCCAAGGGTTCACCCCTCCACTTT.

The chain uses TRBV11-2 and TRBJ2-5; tentative D call: TRBD2 (6 bases). Between the trimmed V and J ends, which lost 3 bases and 5 bases, there was a span of 16 bases. This CDR3 is built from 15 residues. Germline CDR1 is SGHAT and CDR2 is FQNNGV. CDR3 coding DNA: TGTGCCAGCAGCTTCATGCCGACTAGAGGGGAGACCCAGTACTTC. It yields the protein CASSFMPTRGETQYF. The full variable domain, rest sourced from reference TRBV11-2 and TRBJ2-5, is EAGVAQSPRYKIIEKRQSVAFWCNPISGHATLYWYQQILGQGPKLLIQFQNNGVVDDSQLPKDRFSAERLKGVDSTLKIQPAKLEDSAVYLCASSFMPTRGETQYFGPGTRLLVL.

The chain links TRBV6-1 to TRBJ1-6, with TRBD1 as a possible D gene (5 bases). V lost 2 bases and J lost 6, with 20 bases in between. There are 18 residues in the CDR3. Germline lookup yields CDR1 MNHNS and CDR2 SASEGT. The CDR3 nucleotides read TGTGCCAGCAGTGAAAATGGGGGGGTCAGTCCAAGTAATTCACCCCTCCACTTT. Translating gives CASSENGGVSPSNSPLHF.

This chain joins TRBV12-3 or TRBV12-4 and TRBJ1-2, with no clear D. Trimming pared 10 bases from V and 8 bases from J, leaving 14 bases between. The CDR3 totals 11 residues. In nucleotides, the CDR3 is TGTGCCACCGGCCGTTTTGGAGGCTACACCTTC. Its translation is CATGRFGGYTF.

The chain has TRBV6-5 and TRBJ2-3; D may be TRBD1 or TRBD2 (5 bases each). There are 14 residues in the CDR3. Per germline, CDR1 MNHEY and CDR2 SVGAGI. Trimming pared 7 bases from V and 2 bases from J, leaving 13 bases between. CDR3 nucleotide sequence: TGTGCCAGCACGTGGGGACCCGTCACAGATACGCAGTATTTT. Translated: CASTWGPVTDTQYF.

This rearrangement joins TRBV25-1 to TRBJ1-1; a weak D match, TRBD1 (6 bases). The CDR3 sequence is 16 residues long. Germline V lookup: CDR1 MGHDK, CDR2 SYGVNS. The V end lost 5 bases, the J end lost 0 bases, and 16 bases lay between the germline ends. CDR3 sequence: CASSTQAGGMNTEAFF. The CDR3 region has the DNA TGTGCCAGCAGTACTCAAGCGGGGGGCATGAACACTGAAGCTTTCTTT.

The V and J genes are TRBV18 and TRBJ1-5, with TRBD1 identical over 9 bases. V lost 6 bases to trimming and J lost 6 bases; unmatched junction nucleotides: 3. CDR1 and CDR2 (germline): KGHSH, LQKENI. The CDR3 runs to 13 residues. The CDR3 coding sequence is TGTGCCAGCTCGGGACAGGGTGGTCAGCCCCAGCATTTT. As protein: CASSGQGGQPQHF.

The rearrangement joins TRBV7-9 to TRBJ1-1; 8 positions match TRBD1. The germline V gene has CDR1 SEHNR and CDR2 FQNEAQ (reference sequence). The CDR3 runs to 14 residues. Trimming removed 5 bases from V and 1 base from J; junction bases left unmatched: 3. CDR3: CASSRQGWNTEAFF. As DNA, the CDR3 is TGTGCCAGCAGCAGACAGGGGTGGAACACTGAAGCTTTCTTT.

This rearrangement joins TRBV10-3 to TRBJ1-1, with TRBD1 matching over 12 bases. The germline V gene has CDR1 ENHRY and CDR2 SYGVKD. J gave up 1 base and V 6 bases, and 3 bases lay outside the gene matches. The CDR3 length is 15 residues. The CDR3 reads CAISGTGGPNTEAFF. Written as DNA, the CDR3 is TGTGCCATCAGCGGGACAGGGGGCCCGAACACTGAAGCTTTCTTT.

The chain employs TRBV29-1 and TRBJ2-1; TRBD2 might be the D (7 bases). This CDR3 contains 12 residues. In germline, CDR1 is SQVTM, CDR2 ANQGSEA. V was clipped by 6 bases and J by 9 bases, with 15 bases between them. CDR3 nucleotides: TGCAGCGTGAACAGGGACTACGGTGAGCAGTTCTTC. It codes for CSVNRDYGEQFF.

The V and J genes are TRBV7-5 and TRBJ1-2; TRBD1, the table's D call, was not compared with the DNA. TRBV7-5 is a pseudogene. There are 13 residues in the CDR3. The CDR3 DNA sequence: TGTGCCAGAAGCCAGGGACAGGGCTATGGCTACACCTTC. It encodes CARSQGQGYGYTF.

This chain uses TRBV29-1 with TRBJ2-7, with TRBD1 identical over 10 bases. This CDR3 spans 13 amino acids. Germline V lookup: CDR1 SQVTM, CDR2 ANQGSEA. The V gene end was trimmed by 7 bases and the J gene end by 3 bases; junction bases not matched to a gene: 6. CDR3 sequence (DNA): TGCAGCGCGTGGACAGGGGGATTCTACGAGCAGTACTTC. Translating gives CSAWTGGFYEQYF.

This clone was counted a few times. The chain combines TRBV6-5 with TRBJ1-2, with TRBD1 identical over 7 bases. Germline V CDR1 and CDR2: MNHEY, SVGAGI. V gave up 6 bases and J gave up 8 bases; unmatched junction bases: 9. The CDR3 covers 13 residues. The CDR3 protein is CASRRTGERGYTF. CDR3 nucleotides: TGTGCCAGCAGACGCACAGGGGAGCGCGGCTACACCTTC.

This chain joins TRBV29-1 and TRBJ2-2; possibly TRBD1 for D (6 bases). Trimming left V 4 bases short and J 0 bases short, with 6 bases between. The CDR3 runs to 13 residues. CDR1 is SQVTM, CDR2 ANQGSEA, per germline. This chain's CDR3 is CSVGTANTGELFF. The CDR3 DNA follows: TGCAGCGTTGGGACAGCGAACACCGGGGAGCTGTTTTTT.

In nucleotides, the CDR3 is TGTGCCAGCAGTGCGATTGGGTATCTGGAGACCCAGTACTTC. Its protein is CASSAIGYLETQYF. The chain has TRBV25-1 and TRBJ2-5; no firm D call. The CDR3 has 14 residues. CDR1 MGHDK and CDR2 SYGVNS come from the germline V gene. V shed 4 bases and J shed 5 bases, with 14 bases lying between them.

This rearrangement joins TRBV6-5 to TRBJ2-7; D is unclear. Germline CDR1 reads MNHEY; CDR2 reads SVGAGI. V was clipped by 0 bases and J by 1 base, with 7 bases between them. This CDR3 has 14 amino acids. This CDR3 reads CASSYSTQSYEQYF. In nucleotides, the CDR3 is TGTGCCAGCAGTTACTCGACACAGTCCTACGAGCAGTACTTC.

The chain recombines TRBV28 with TRBJ1-5; tentative D call: TRBD1 (6 bases). V was cut by 4 bases and J by 4 bases, with 29 bases left in between. Germline loops: CDR1 MDHEN, CDR2 SYDVKM. The CDR3 has 20 amino acids. DNA for the CDR3: TGTGCCAGCAGTTCCGAGAGACAGGCAGTGTACCGTTTGTCTAATCAGCCCCAGCATTTT. Translating gives CASSSERQAVYRLSNQPQHF.

The gene calls are TRBV11-2 and TRBJ1-2; TRBD1 is a possible D gene (5 bases). Trimming removed 2 bases from V and 8 bases from J, with 21 bases in between. The germline V gene encodes CDR1 SGHAT and CDR2 FQNNGV. The CDR3 runs 16 residues. The CDR3 DNA sequence: TGTGCCAGCAGCTTATGGTTACCAACCGGGGCCGAAGGCTACACCTTC. Residues: CASSLWLPTGAEGYTF.

The gene calls are TRBV30 and TRBJ2-5; a weak D match, TRBD1 (6 bases). The CDR3 is 16 amino acids. Trimming took 1 base from V and 0 from J, leaving 15 bases between them. Per germline, CDR1 GTSNPN and CDR2 SVGIG (reference sequence). The CDR3 bases are TGTGCCTGGAGTGAATCTAGGGGGAGAGACCAAGAGACCCAGTACTTC. Protein sequence: CAWSESRGRDQETQYF.